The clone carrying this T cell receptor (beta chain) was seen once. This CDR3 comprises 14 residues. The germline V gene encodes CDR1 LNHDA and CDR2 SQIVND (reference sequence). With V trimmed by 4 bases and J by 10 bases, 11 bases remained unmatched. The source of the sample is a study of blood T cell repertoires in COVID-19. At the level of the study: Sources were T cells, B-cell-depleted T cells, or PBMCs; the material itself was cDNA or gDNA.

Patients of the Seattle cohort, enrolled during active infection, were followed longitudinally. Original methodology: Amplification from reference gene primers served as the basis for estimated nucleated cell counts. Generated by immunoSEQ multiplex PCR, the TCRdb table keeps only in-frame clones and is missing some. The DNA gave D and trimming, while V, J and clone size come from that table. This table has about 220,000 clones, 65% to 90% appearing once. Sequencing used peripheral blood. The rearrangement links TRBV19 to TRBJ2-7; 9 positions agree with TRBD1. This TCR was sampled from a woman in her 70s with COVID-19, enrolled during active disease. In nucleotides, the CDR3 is TGTGCCAGTAGTAAGAGAAGCGGACAGGGGAGACAGTACTTC. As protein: CASSKRSGQGRQYF.